This TCR beta chain was sequenced for a study of blood T cell repertoires in COVID-19. Generated by immunoSEQ multiplex PCR, the TCRdb table keeps only in-frame clones and is missing some. The sample yields some 200,000 clones, around four fifths seen once. The receptor's source is a man younger than 45 with active or convalescent COVID-19. Sample: peripheral blood.

CDR3 residues: CASSSTTRGRHSPLHF. The DNA for the CDR3 is TGTGCCAGCAGCTCAACAACCAGGGGGCGGCATTCACCCCTCCACTTT. The genes are TRBV7-9 and TRBJ1-6, with 8 bases identical to TRBD1. Losses at the gene ends were 4 bases for V and 8 bases for J; bases not matched to a gene: 10. CDR1 is SEHNR, CDR2 FQNEAQ, per germline (reference sequence). CDR3 length: 16 amino acids.